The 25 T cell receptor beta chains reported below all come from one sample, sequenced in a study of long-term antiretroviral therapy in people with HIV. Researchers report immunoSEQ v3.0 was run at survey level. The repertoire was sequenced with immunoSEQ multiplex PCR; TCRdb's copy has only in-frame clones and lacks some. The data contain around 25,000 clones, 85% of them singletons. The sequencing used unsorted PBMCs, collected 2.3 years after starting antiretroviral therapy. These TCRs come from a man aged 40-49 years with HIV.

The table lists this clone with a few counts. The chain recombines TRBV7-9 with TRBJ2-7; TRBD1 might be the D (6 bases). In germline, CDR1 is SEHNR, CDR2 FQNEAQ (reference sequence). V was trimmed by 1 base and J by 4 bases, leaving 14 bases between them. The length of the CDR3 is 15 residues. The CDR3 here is CASSLGSRDTYEQYF. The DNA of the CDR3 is TGTGCCAGCAGCTTAGGGTCCCGGGACACATACGAGCAGTACTTC.

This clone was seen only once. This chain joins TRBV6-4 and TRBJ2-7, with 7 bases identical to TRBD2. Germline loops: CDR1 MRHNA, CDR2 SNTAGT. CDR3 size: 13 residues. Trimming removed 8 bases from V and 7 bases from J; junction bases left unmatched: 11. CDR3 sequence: CASSKRDGGEQYF. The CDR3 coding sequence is TGTGCCAGCTCTAAGCGGGATGGGGGGGAGCAGTACTTC.

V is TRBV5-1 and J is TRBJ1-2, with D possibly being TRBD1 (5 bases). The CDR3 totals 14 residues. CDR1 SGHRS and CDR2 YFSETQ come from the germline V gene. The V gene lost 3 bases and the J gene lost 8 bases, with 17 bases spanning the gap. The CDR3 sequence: CASSYDNGAEGYTF. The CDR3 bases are TGCGCCAGCAGCTACGACAATGGGGCGGAGGGCTACACCTTC.

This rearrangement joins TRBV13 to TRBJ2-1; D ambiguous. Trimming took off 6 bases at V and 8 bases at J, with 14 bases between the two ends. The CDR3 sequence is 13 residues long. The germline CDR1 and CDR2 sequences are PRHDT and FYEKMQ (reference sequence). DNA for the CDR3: TGTGCCAGCAGGTCGAGAGACCGATATGAGCAGTTCTTC. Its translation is CASRSRDRYEQFF.

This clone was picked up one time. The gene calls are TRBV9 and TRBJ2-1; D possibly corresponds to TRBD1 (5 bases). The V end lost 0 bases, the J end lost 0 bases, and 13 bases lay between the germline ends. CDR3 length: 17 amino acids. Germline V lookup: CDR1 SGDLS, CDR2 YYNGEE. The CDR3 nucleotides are TGTGCCAGCAGCGTAGGGTGGGGCGACAGCTCCTACAATGAGCAGTTCTTC. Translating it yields CASSVGWGDSSYNEQFF.

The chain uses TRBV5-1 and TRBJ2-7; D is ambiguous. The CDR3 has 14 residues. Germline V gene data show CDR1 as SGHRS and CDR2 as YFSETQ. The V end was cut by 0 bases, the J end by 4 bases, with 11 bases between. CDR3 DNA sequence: TGCGCCAGCAGCTTGGCAGGAAGTTTTTACGAGCAGTACTTC. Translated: CASSLAGSFYEQYF.

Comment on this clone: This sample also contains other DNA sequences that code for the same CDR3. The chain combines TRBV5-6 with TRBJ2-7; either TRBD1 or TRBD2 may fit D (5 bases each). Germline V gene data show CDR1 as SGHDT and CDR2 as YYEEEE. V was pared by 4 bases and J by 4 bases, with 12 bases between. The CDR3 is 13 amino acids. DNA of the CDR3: TGTGCCAGCAGCCCTTTAGAGGGGTACGAGCAGTACTTC. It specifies CASSPLEGYEQYF. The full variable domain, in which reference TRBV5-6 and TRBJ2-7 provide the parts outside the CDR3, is DAGVTQSPTHLIKTRGQQVTLRCSPKSGHDTVSWYQQALGQGPQFIFQYYEEEERQRGNFPDRFSGHQFPNYSSELNVNALLLGDSALYLCASSPLEGYEQYFGPGTRLTVT.

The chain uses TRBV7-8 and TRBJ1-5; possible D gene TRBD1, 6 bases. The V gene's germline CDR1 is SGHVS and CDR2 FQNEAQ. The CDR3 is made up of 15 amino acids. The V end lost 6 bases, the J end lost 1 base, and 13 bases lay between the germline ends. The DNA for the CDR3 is TGTGCCAGCAGTTCCGACAGGTGGAGCAATCAGCCCCAGCATTTT. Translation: CASSSDRWSNQPQHF.

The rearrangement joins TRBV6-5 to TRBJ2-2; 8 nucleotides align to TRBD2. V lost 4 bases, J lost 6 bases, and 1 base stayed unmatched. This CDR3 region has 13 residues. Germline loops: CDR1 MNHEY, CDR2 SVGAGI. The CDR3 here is CASSSGGSGELFF. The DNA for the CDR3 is TGTGCCAGCAGTTCGGGGGGGTCCGGGGAGCTGTTTTTT.

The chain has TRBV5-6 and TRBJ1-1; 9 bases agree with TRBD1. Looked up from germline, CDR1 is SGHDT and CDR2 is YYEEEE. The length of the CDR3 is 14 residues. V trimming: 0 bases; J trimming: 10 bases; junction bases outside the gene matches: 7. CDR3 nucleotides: TGTGCCAGCAGCTTGGCGGGGGACAGGGAGGGAGCTTTCTTT. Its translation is CASSLAGDREGAFF. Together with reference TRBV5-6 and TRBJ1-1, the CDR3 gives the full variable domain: DAGVTQSPTHLIKTRGQQVTLRCSPKSGHDTVSWYQQALGQGPQFIFQYYEEEERQRGNFPDRFSGHQFPNYSSELNVNALLLGDSALYLCASSLAGDREGAFFGQGTRLTVV.

The CDR3 bases are TGTGCCAGCAGCTCCCAACAGTTGAACAGGGGGCTTGGAAACACCATATATTTT. It encodes CASSSQQLNRGLGNTIYF. The chain uses TRBV7-8 and TRBJ1-3; TRBD1 matches at 9 bases. CDR1 is SGHVS, CDR2 FQNEAQ, per germline. This CDR3 region has 18 residues. The junction had 13 bases not matched to a gene; V was cut back by 4 bases and J by 3 bases.

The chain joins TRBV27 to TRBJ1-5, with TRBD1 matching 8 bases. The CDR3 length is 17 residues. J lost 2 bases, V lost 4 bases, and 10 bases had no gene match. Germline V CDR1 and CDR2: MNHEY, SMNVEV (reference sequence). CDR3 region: CASSSQRTGFGNQPQHF. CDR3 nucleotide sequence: TGTGCCAGCAGTTCCCAGAGGACAGGGTTTGGCAATCAGCCCCAGCATTTT.

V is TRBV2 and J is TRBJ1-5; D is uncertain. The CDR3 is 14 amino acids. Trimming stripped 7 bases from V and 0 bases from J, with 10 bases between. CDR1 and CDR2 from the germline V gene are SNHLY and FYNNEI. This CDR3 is CASKMRSSNQPQHF. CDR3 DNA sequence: TGTGCCAGCAAGATGAGGAGTAGCAATCAGCCCCAGCATTTT.

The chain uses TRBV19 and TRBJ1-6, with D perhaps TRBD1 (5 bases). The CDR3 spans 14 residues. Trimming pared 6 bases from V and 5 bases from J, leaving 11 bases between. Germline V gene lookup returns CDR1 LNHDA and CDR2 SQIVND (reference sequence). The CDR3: CASRGVGDNSPLHF. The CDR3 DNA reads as TGTGCCAGTAGGGGGGTAGGGGATAATTCACCCCTCCACTTT.

The CDR3 nucleotides read TGTGCCAGCAGTAGGACCGCTAACTATGGCTACACCTTC. Translated: CASSRTANYGYTF. This rearrangement joins TRBV2 to TRBJ1-2; D is uncertain. Germline values: CDR1 SNHLY, CDR2 FYNNEI. Trimming pared 5 bases from V and 0 bases from J, leaving 7 bases between. This CDR3 has 13 residues.

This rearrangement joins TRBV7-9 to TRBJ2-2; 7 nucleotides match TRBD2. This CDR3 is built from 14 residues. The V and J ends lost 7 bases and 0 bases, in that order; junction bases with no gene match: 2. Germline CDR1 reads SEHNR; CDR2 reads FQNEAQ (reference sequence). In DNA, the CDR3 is TGTGCCAGCATCCGGGGGGCGAACACCGGGGAGCTGTTTTTT. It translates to CASIRGANTGELFF.

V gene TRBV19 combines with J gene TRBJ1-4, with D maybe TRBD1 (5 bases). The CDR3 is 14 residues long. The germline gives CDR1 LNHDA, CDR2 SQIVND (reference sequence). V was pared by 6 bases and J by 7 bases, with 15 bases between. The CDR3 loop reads CASSQGMRGEKLFF. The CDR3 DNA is TGTGCCAGTAGCCAAGGGATGAGGGGTGAAAAACTGTTTTTT.

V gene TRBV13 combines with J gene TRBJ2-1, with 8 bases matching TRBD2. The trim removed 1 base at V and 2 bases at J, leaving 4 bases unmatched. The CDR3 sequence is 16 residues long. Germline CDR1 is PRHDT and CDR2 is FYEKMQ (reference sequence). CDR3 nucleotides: TGTGCCAGCAGCTTAGTAGTTAGCGGGGCCTACAATGAGCAGTTCTTC. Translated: CASSLVVSGAYNEQFF.

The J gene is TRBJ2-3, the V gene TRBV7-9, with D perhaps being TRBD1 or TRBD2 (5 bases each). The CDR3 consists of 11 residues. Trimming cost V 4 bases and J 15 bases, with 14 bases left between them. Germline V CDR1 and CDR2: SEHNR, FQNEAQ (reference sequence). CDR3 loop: CASSSTRGLYF. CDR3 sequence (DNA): TGTGCCAGCAGCTCCACACGGGGCCTATATTTT.

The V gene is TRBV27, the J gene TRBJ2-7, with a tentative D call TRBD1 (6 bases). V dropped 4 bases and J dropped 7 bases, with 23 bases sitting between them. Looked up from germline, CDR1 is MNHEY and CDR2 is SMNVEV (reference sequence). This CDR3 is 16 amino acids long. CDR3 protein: CASSSLPPGTSLEQYF. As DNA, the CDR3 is TGTGCCAGCAGTTCCCTTCCCCCCGGGACAAGTCTGGAGCAGTACTTC.

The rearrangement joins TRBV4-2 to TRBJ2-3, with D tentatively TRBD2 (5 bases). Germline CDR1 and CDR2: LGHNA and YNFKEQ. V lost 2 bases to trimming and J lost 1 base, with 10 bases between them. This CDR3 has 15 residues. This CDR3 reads CASSQYGGGTDTQYF. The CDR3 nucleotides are TGTGCCAGCAGCCAATACGGAGGTGGCACAGATACGCAGTATTTT.

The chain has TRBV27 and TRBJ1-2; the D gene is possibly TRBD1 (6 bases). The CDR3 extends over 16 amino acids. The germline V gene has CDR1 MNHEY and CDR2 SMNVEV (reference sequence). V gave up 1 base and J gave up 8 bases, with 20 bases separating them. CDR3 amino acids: CASSLWSGLRDKGYTF. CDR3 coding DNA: TGTGCCAGCAGTTTATGGTCAGGGTTAAGGGACAAAGGCTACACCTTC.

CDR3 coding DNA: TGTGCCAGCAGCTCCGGGTCCAATTCACCCCTCCACTTT. Translating it yields CASSSGSNSPLHF. The genes are TRBV11-2 and TRBJ1-6, with D uncertain. Trimming took off 4 bases at V and 7 bases at J, with 8 bases between the two ends. CDR1 and CDR2 (germline): SGHAT, FQNNGV. There are 13 residues in the CDR3.

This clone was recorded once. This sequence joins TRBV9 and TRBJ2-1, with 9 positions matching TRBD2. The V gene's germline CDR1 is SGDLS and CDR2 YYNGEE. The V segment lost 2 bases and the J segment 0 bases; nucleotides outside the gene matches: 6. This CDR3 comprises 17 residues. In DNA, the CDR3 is TGTGCCAGCAGCGTGAGGCGGGAGGGGGGCTCCTACAATGAGCAGTTCTTC. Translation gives CASSVRREGGSYNEQFF. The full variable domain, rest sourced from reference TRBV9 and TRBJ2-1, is DSGVTQTPKHLITATGQRVTLRCSPRSGDLSVYWYQQSLDQGLQFLIQYYNGEERAKGNILERFSAQQFPDLHSELNLSSLELGDSALYFCASSVRREGGSYNEQFFGPGTRLTVL.

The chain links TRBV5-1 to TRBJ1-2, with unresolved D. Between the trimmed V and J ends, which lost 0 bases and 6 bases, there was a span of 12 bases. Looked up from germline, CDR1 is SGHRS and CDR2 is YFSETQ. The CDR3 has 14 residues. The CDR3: CASSLATPHHGYTF. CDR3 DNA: TGCGCCAGCAGCTTGGCCACCCCACACCATGGCTACACCTTC.